This passage covers 13 T cell receptor beta chains from one sample sequenced in a study of T-cell reconstitution after alpha-beta-depleted transplantation in children. During its preparation, the TCRbeta library received unique molecular identifiers. TCRdb itself ran the PCR reads through MiXCR, one entry per CDR3 protein. This sample has 350,000 to 450,000 distinct CDR3 sequences, with less than 15% found just once. The sample in question was PBMCs, obtained from the stem cell graft. Receptor source: a human donor who donated a stem cell graft to a child with Fanconi anemia.

This sequence joins TRBV12-3 or TRBV12-4 and TRBJ1-5, with a tentative D call TRBD1 (5 bases). Trimming took off 3 bases at V and 3 bases at J, with 9 bases between the two ends. The CDR3 consists of 14 residues. CDR3 sequence (DNA): TGTGCCAGCAGTTTGCAGACAGCCAATCAGCCCCAGCATTTT. Amino acid sequence: CASSLQTANQPQHF.

This clonotype was counted between two and nine times. The chain recombines TRBV20-1 with TRBJ2-7, with a tentative D call TRBD2 (5 bases). V dropped 3 bases and J dropped 2 bases, with 11 bases sitting between them. The germline V gene encodes CDR1 DFQATT and CDR2 SNEGSKA (reference sequence). CDR3 length: 13 amino acids. The CDR3 nucleotides are TGCAGTGCTAGCGATCGGAGGACCTACGAGCAGTACGTC. This encodes CSASDRRTYEQYV.

This sequence joins TRBV20-1 and TRBJ1-1; D gene unclear. V lost 0 bases and J lost 4, with 12 bases in between. The CDR3 spans 14 residues. The germline gives CDR1 DFQATT, CDR2 SNEGSKA (reference sequence). The CDR3 DNA sequence: TGCAGTGCTAGAGATTCACGGGGTACCACTGAAGCTTTCTTT. Protein sequence: CSARDSRGTTEAFF.

V usage is TRBV18 and J usage is TRBJ2-5; TRBD2 aligns across 9 bases. After removal of 3 bases from V and 1 base from J, the junction contained 6 bases not matched to a gene. The germline CDR1 and CDR2 sequences are KGHSH and LQKENI. There are 16 residues in the CDR3. CDR3 sequence: CASSPLAGRLQETQYF. The CDR3 DNA reads TGTGCCAGCTCACCGCTAGCGGGGCGACTCCAAGAGACCCAGTACTTC.

The rearrangement joins TRBV5-1 to TRBJ2-2; D unresolved. V lost 5 bases and J lost 6, with 11 bases in between. From germline, CDR1 is SGHRS and CDR2 YFSETQ. The CDR3 covers 13 residues. CDR3 in amino acids: CASRRSAAGELFF. The CDR3 DNA is TGCGCCAGCAGGCGATCTGCGGCCGGGGAGCTGTTTTTT.

This chain connects TRBV29-1 to TRBJ2-1; the D gene is possibly TRBD2 (6 bases). Trimming took 3 bases from V and 9 from J, leaving 12 bases between them. The CDR3 has 12 amino acids. In germline, CDR1 is SQVTM, CDR2 ANQGSEA. The CDR3 region has the DNA TGCAGCGTTGAGAGGACTACGTCTGAGCAGTTCTTC. It encodes CSVERTTSEQFF.

This clonotype came up many times. As DNA, the CDR3 is TGTGCCAGTAGTATATCGCGCACGCCCATGGGCACTGAAGCTTTCTTT. As protein: CASSISRTPMGTEAFF. The rearrangement uses TRBV19 and TRBJ1-1; D ambiguous. Germline loops: CDR1 LNHDA, CDR2 SQIVND (reference sequence). The CDR3 runs 16 residues. The ends were cut back, 2 bases at V and 4 bases at J, with 17 bases in the middle.

This chain joins TRBV28 and TRBJ2-7; a possible D gene is TRBD2 (6 bases). Trimming pared 4 bases from V and 0 bases from J, leaving 7 bases between. The CDR3 extends over 13 amino acids. CDR1 and CDR2 (germline): MDHEN, SYDVKM. In nucleotides, the CDR3 is TGTGCCAGCAGTTCGCGGGACTCCTACGAGCAGTACGTC. Translation gives CASSSRDSYEQYV.

This clonotype was detected only a few times. The V call is TRBV28, the J call TRBJ1-1; the D is unclear. The ends were cut back, 7 bases at V and 1 base at J, with 13 bases in the middle. The length of the CDR3 is 14 residues. Germline values: CDR1 MDHEN, CDR2 SYDVKM. CDR3 region: CASKPPNENTEAFF. The CDR3 DNA is TGTGCCAGCAAGCCACCGAATGAGAACACTGAAGCTTTCTTT. The full variable domain, completed using reference TRBV28 and TRBJ1-1, is DVKVTQSSRYLVKRTGEKVFLECVQDMDHENMFWYRQDPGLGLRLIYFSYDVKMKEKGDIPEGYSVSREKKERFSLILESASTNQTSMYLCASKPPNENTEAFFGQGTRLTVV.

This clonotype occurred a few times. The J gene is TRBJ1-2, the V gene TRBV20-1; 8 nucleotides agree with TRBD1. The V and J ends lost 4 bases and 5 bases, in that order; junction bases with no gene match: 6. The length of the CDR3 is 13 residues. Germline loops: CDR1 DFQATT, CDR2 SNEGSKA (reference sequence). The CDR3 sequence is CSANTRTGYGYTF. The CDR3 DNA sequence: TGCAGTGCTAATACCCGGACAGGGTATGGCTACACCTTC.

This clonotype turned up a few times. The rearrangement uses TRBV12-3 or TRBV12-4 and TRBJ1-2; D possibly corresponds to TRBD1 (6 bases). This CDR3 has 14 residues. V lost 4 bases and J lost 4, with 13 bases in between. Here the CDR3 DNA reads TGTGCCAGCAGTTCCGACGGGGGCGGCTATGGCTACACCTTC. Translation: CASSSDGGGYGYTF.

This clonotype was picked up a small number of times. The chain is built from TRBV12-3 or TRBV12-4 and TRBJ1-4; TRBD1 matches 8 bases. There are 15 residues in the CDR3. V shed 5 bases, J shed 5 bases, and the junction held 7 bases outside the gene matches. CDR3 nucleotide sequence: TGTGCCAGCAGTCAGAGGGACAGGAGAAATGAAAAACTGTTTTTT. It codes for CASSQRDRRNEKLFF.

This clonotype occurred many times. V usage is TRBV7-6 and J usage is TRBJ2-3; 9 positions agree with TRBD1. V shed 4 bases, J shed 0 bases, and the junction held 11 bases outside the gene matches. CDR1 and CDR2 from the germline V gene are SGHVS and FNYEAQ. The CDR3 totals 18 residues. CDR3 sequence: CASSSGRTGAPSTDTQYF. CDR3 DNA sequence: TGTGCCAGCAGCTCGGGCCGGACAGGGGCCCCCAGCACAGATACGCAGTATTTT.